This entry concerns a single TCR beta chain. A clone one base away is much larger, so this may be a read error. The ends were cut back, 4 bases at V and 6 bases at J, with 11 bases in the middle. Germline loops: CDR1 DFQATT, CDR2 SNEGSKA (reference sequence). The CDR3 loop spans 12 amino acids. A J-beta primer mix and a sample-barcoded 5' primer were used in a second PCR of roughly 6 to 12 cycles. TCRdb re-derived calls from the 5' RACE reads in MiXCR, one entry per CDR3 protein. The sample holds hundreds of thousands of distinct CDR3 sequences, less than 35% seen once. The data stem from a study of blood T cells in healthy people across ages.

The chain has TRBV20-1 and TRBJ2-3, with D unclear. This receptor was obtained from a woman of 80 years or more in good health. Material for sequencing was blood. CDR3 nucleotide sequence: TGCAGTGCTACAATCGCACTGGATACGCAGTATTTT. Its translation: CSATIALDTQYF.